Listed below are T cell receptor beta chains from one sample, sequenced in a study of identical twins. TCRdb redid the calling of the 5' RACE reads with MiXCR, one entry per CDR3 protein. The profile shows fewer than 900,000 distinct CDR3 sequences, around 20% of them singletons. This sample also appeared in a second study, on T cells expressing NK-cell markers.

What was sequenced was PBMCs. Source of these receptors: a woman under 30 in good health. Each CDR3 is given with its conserved first and last residue. Fields, in order: D gene, clone size, V gene, J gene, CDR3 protein, CDR3 DNA. D genes are given only for firm matches. Clone size, where shown, is once, few, many, or a class for clones that have expanded.

NA,few,TRBV6-1,TRBJ2-3,CASSEAPSTDTQYF,TGTGCCAGCAGTGAAGCGCCAAGCACAGATACGCAGTATTTT
TRBD2,NA,TRBV3-1,TRBJ2-2,CASSLTSGGLGSGELFF,TGTGCCAGCAGCCTGACTAGCGGGGGGCTAGGCTCCGGGGAGCTGTTTTTT
TRBD1,NA,TRBV12-3/TRBV12-4,TRBJ2-7,CASSFRQGPTHYEQYF,TGTGCCAGCAGTTTCCGACAGGGCCCGACCCACTACGAGCAGTACTTC
NA,many,TRBV12-3/TRBV12-4,TRBJ1-2,CASSLSYSNYGYTF,TGTGCCAGCAGTTTATCGTACTCTAACTATGGCTACACCTTC
TRBD1,NA,TRBV10-3,TRBJ2-5,CASGQGTLQETQYF,TGTGCCTCCGGACAGGGGACCCTGCAAGAGACCCAGTACTTC
TRBD2,NA,TRBV7-2,TRBJ2-5,CASSLLAGGFETQYF,TGTGCCAGCAGCTTACTAGCGGGAGGATTCGAGACCCAGTACTTC
NA,few,TRBV6-2/TRBV6-3,TRBJ2-7,CASSYDSGPYEQYF,TGTGCCAGCAGTTACGACTCCGGTCCCTACGAGCAGTACTTC
TRBD2,few,TRBV6-5,TRBJ2-7,CASSYSSSGRKWGQYF,TGTGCCAGCAGTTACTCGAGTAGCGGGAGGAAATGGGGGCAGTACTTC
TRBD1,NA,TRBV29-1,TRBJ2-1,CSATSRDRGNEQFF,TGCAGCGCTACATCCCGGGACAGGGGAAATGAGCAGTTCTTC
NA,few,TRBV7-2,TRBJ1-2,CASSFGGGDYGYTF,TGTGCCAGCAGCTTCGGGGGAGGCGACTATGGCTACACCTTC
NA,few,TRBV12-3/TRBV12-4,TRBJ2-3,CASSLDLGGTDTQYF,TGTGCCAGCAGTTTGGACTTGGGTGGCACAGATACGCAGTATTTT
NA,many,TRBV4-2,TRBJ2-1,CASSQDWSNEQFF,TGTGCCAGCAGCCAAGATTGGTCCAATGAGCAGTTCTTC
NA,few,TRBV6-5,TRBJ1-2,CASSSGGGSYGYTF,TGTGCCAGCAGTTCGGGGGGCGGGTCCTATGGCTACACCTTC
NA,many,TRBV7-2,TRBJ2-7,CASSLQVSEQYF,TGTGCCAGCAGCTTACAGGTATCCGAGCAGTACTTC
TRBD2,NA,TRBV12-3/TRBV12-4,TRBJ2-5,CASSFIAGGSETQYF,TGTGCCAGCAGTTTTATAGCGGGAGGATCAGAGACCCAGTACTTC
TRBD1,many,TRBV6-5,TRBJ2-7,CASSYTQGAFYEQYF,TGTGCCAGCAGTTACACACAGGGGGCCTTCTACGAGCAGTACTTC
NA,many,TRBV24-1,TRBJ2-1,CATSDARNEQFF,TGTGCCACCAGTGATGCCCGGAATGAGCAGTTCTTC
NA,many,TRBV12-5,TRBJ1-1,CASGLGTPNTEAFF,TGTGCTAGTGGTTTGGGGACACCGAACACTGAAGCTTTCTTT
NA,NA,TRBV7-9,TRBJ2-1,CASSSRDTTNGEQFF,TGTGCCAGCAGCTCCCGGGACACAACGAATGGTGAGCAGTTCTTC
NA,many,TRBV9,TRBJ2-3,CASSVLGPTTPDTQYF,TGTGCCAGCAGCGTCTTAGGACCCACCACTCCGGATACGCAGTATTTT
NA,once,TRBV9,TRBJ2-7,CASSGTALSYEQYF,TGTGCCAGCAGCGGCACCGCCCTCTCCTACGAGCAGTACTTC
TRBD2,NA,TRBV20-1,TRBJ2-5,CCASPGTSGRAKETQYF,TGCTGTGCCAGCCCCGGGACTAGCGGGAGGGCAAAGGAGACCCAGTACTTC
NA,NA,TRBV10-3,TRBJ2-1,CALKGTAGEQFF,TGTGCCCTAAAAGGGACGGCGGGGGAGCAGTTCTTC
NA,few,TRBV20-1,TRBJ1-1,CSARDFLVDSGTEVFF,TGCAGTGCTAGAGACTTCCTCGTAGACTCAGGGACTGAAGTTTTCTTT
NA,NA,TRBV27,TRBJ2-7,CASAVAAGTYEQYF,TGTGCCAGTGCGGTGGCAGCGGGTACCTACGAGCAGTACTTC
NA,few,TRBV12-3/TRBV12-4,TRBJ2-6,CASSDRSSGANVLTF,TGTGCCAGCAGTGACAGGAGCTCTGGGGCCAACGTCCTGACTTTC
NA,NA,TRBV20-1,TRBJ2-1,CSARAIRLGGQFF,TGCAGTGCTAGAGCCATCCGACTGGGCGGGCAGTTCTTC
NA,many,TRBV12-3/TRBV12-4,TRBJ1-5,CASSRDQPQHF,TGTGCCAGCAGCCGCGATCAGCCCCAGCATTTT
NA,few,TRBV5-8,TRBJ2-4,CASSWNGGGRGIQYF,TGTGCCAGCAGCTGGAACGGGGGCGGTAGGGGCATTCAGTACTTC
TRBD2,many,TRBV20-1,TRBJ2-3,CSARPLAGSSTDTQYF,TGCAGTGCTAGACCACTAGCGGGGAGTAGCACAGATACGCAGTATTTT
NA,NA,TRBV7-9,TRBJ2-7,CASSSEEAHEQYF,TGTGCCAGCAGCTCCGAGGAGGCCCATGAGCAGTACTTC
NA,few,TRBV20-1,TRBJ2-7,CSAKRELSSYEQYF,TGCAGTGCAAAACGGGAGCTGTCCTCCTACGAGCAGTACTTC
NA,NA,TRBV13,TRBJ2-1,CASSGQADYNEQFF,TGTGCCAGCAGCGGGCAAGCGGACTACAATGAGCAGTTCTTC
NA,many,TRBV7-9,TRBJ2-2,CASSPVVTGELFF,TGTGCCAGCAGCCCGGTGGTCACCGGGGAGCTGTTTTTT
NA,NA,TRBV19,TRBJ1-6,CASRLMDGHSPLHF,TGTGCCAGTAGGCTAATGGACGGTCATTCACCCCTCCACTTT
TRBD1,NA,TRBV9,TRBJ2-7,CASSALDRVFSPSYEQYF,TGTGCCAGCAGCGCATTGGACAGGGTGTTCTCCCCCTCCTACGAGCAGTACTTC
NA,many,TRBV5-1,TRBJ2-3,CASSQNRGSGDTQYF,TGCGCCAGCAGCCAGAATCGGGGTTCGGGCGATACGCAGTATTTT
NA,many,TRBV5-1,TRBJ2-3,CASSLDGASTDTQYF,TGCGCCAGCAGCCTAGACGGCGCTAGCACAGATACGCAGTATTTT
NA,NA,TRBV7-6,TRBJ2-1,CASSLGRGAPYNEQFF,TGTGCCAGCAGCTTGGGTAGGGGAGCACCCTACAATGAGCAGTTCTTC
NA,few,TRBV12-5,TRBJ2-7,CASGLGSDRGYEQYF,TGTGCTAGTGGTCTCGGTTCGGATAGGGGCTACGAGCAGTACTTC
TRBD2,NA,TRBV4-2,TRBJ2-7,CAISPGLASGIRYEQYF,TGTGCCATCAGCCCAGGGCTAGCTAGCGGGATTCGTTACGAGCAGTACTTC
NA,few,TRBV9,TRBJ2-5,CASSPMGHQETQYF,TGTGCCAGCAGCCCCATGGGGCACCAAGAGACCCAGTACTTC
NA,NA,TRBV6-1,TRBJ2-3,CASRPGVGTDTQYF,TGTGCCAGCAGACCGGGAGTTGGCACAGATACGCAGTATTTT
TRBD2,NA,TRBV20-1,TRBJ2-1,CSARFSGSGIYNEQFF,TGCAGTGCTAGGTTCAGCGGGAGTGGGATATACAATGAGCAGTTCTTC
NA,NA,TRBV11-2,TRBJ1-1,CASTNREDTEAFF,TGTGCCAGCACCAACAGGGAGGACACTGAAGCTTTCTTT
NA,few,TRBV3-1,TRBJ1-2,CASSRQVSSNYGYTF,TGTGCCAGCAGCCGTCAGGTATCCAGTAACTATGGCTACACCTTC
NA,NA,TRBV29-1,TRBJ2-1,CSVGWGRLAEQFF,TGCAGCGTGGGGTGGGGGCGGCTCGCGGAGCAGTTCTTC
NA,NA,TRBV6-1,TRBJ2-1,CASSEWVGVRSSYNEQFF,TGTGCCAGCAGTGAATGGGTGGGAGTCAGGAGCTCCTACAATGAGCAGTTCTTC
TRBD2,NA,TRBV5-1,TRBJ2-7,CASSSRTSGRNEQYF,TGCGCCAGCAGCTCCCGGACTAGCGGGAGAAACGAGCAGTACTTC
NA,NA,TRBV5-1,TRBJ2-3,CASSLAVGGTDTQYF,TGCGCCAGCAGCTTGGCGGTGGGGGGCACAGATACGCAGTATTTT
NA,many,TRBV20-1,TRBJ1-1,CSARRSGGDTEAFF,TGCAGTGCTAGAAGGTCTGGGGGTGACACTGAAGCTTTCTTT
TRBD2,few,TRBV29-1,TRBJ2-1,CSVVAVGGRDNEQFF,TGCAGCGTTGTGGCAGTCGGCGGGAGGGACAATGAGCAGTTCTTC
TRBD2,NA,TRBV25-1,TRBJ2-1,CASSVAGGLHNEQFF,TGTGCCAGCAGTGTAGCGGGGGGCCTCCACAATGAGCAGTTCTTC
TRBD1,NA,TRBV9,TRBJ1-1,CASGTGVTEAFF,TGTGCCAGCGGGACAGGTGTCACTGAAGCTTTCTTT
NA,few,TRBV29-1,TRBJ2-3,CSVASGTDTQYF,TGCAGCGTTGCGAGCGGCACAGATACGCAGTATTTT
TRBD2,NA,TRBV6-2/TRBV6-3,TRBJ2-1,CASNFLIAGGPDEQFF,TGTGCCAGCAACTTTCTAATAGCGGGAGGGCCCGATGAGCAGTTCTTC
NA,NA,TRBV27,TRBJ2-7,CASSLGSPRTYEQYF,TGTGCCAGCAGTTTAGGTTCCCCACGAACCTACGAGCAGTACTTC